The entry that follows covers one TCR beta chain sequence. The antigen is unknown. Moderate-to-severe activity, CAS at least 3, NOSPECS at least 4 and duration under 3 months characterized donors with ophthalmopathy. Patients with other autoimmune diseases, uncontrolled infections, pregnancy or lactation were excluded. Using RNA transcripts, the TCR beta CDR3 regions were amplified. Second-round multiplex PCR followed a first-round RT-PCR using HTBI primers. TCRdb re-analysed the multiplex PCR reads in MiXCR, keeping a single row per CDR3 protein. The table lists over 650,000 distinct CDR3 sequences, just over 40% of them singletons. This record comes from a study of Graves' ophthalmopathy and Graves' hyperthyroidism. Study at large: Peripheral blood sampling preceded any treatment and occurred at initial diagnosis. Study-wide findings and caveats: The authors also found most expanded thyroid clonotypes above 0.001 frequency in blood.

CDR1 SGHKS and CDR2 YYEKEE come from the germline V gene (reference sequence). The CDR3 sequence is 14 residues long. Trimming shortened V by 5 bases and J by 4 bases, and 15 bases separated the two germline ends. The receptor's source is an adult man with Graves' ophthalmopathy. The sample taken for sequencing was peripheral blood. The chain carries TRBV5-5 and TRBJ1-2; D gene uncertain. CDR3 coding DNA: TGTGCCAGCAGTACGGACCGTCACTTCTATGGCTACACCTTC. Protein product: CASSTDRHFYGYTF.